Listed below are T cell receptor beta chains from one sample, sequenced in a study of human thymus T cells. The table came from immunoSEQ multiplex PCR; TCRdb's copy has only in-frame clones and leaves some out. The data contain around 70,000 clones, 85% to 95% of them singletons. The sample was thymus tissue. All receptors derive from a girl under three years old with a congenital heart defect but otherwise immunologically healthy. The CDR3 runs from the conserved cysteine through the conserved F or W. The order of the fields is J gene, V gene, CDR3 protein.

j_gene: TRBJ2-3; v_gene: TRBV28; CDR3aa: CASFNKRILWVRTDTQYF
j_gene: TRBJ2-2; v_gene: TRBV7-6; CDR3aa: CASSWDVGTGELFF
j_gene: TRBJ2-7; v_gene: TRBV28; CDR3aa: CASKGTSGSYEQYF
j_gene: TRBJ2-2; v_gene: TRBV27; CDR3aa: CASSRTGGLADSGELFF
j_gene: TRBJ2-5; v_gene: TRBV18; CDR3aa: CASSPGTGRETQYF
j_gene: TRBJ1-3; v_gene: TRBV7-9; CDR3aa: CASSSTFDAGNTIYF
j_gene: TRBJ2-5; v_gene: TRBV18; CDR3aa: CASSPLEYTDFWGETQYF
j_gene: TRBJ1-1; v_gene: TRBV20-1; CDR3aa: CSTGITEAFF
j_gene: TRBJ2-7; v_gene: TRBV10-3; CDR3aa: CASRGSSYEQYF
j_gene: TRBJ2-1; v_gene: TRBV27; CDR3aa: CASSLSIVGLSGATYNEQFF
j_gene: TRBJ1-1; v_gene: TRBV27; CDR3aa: CASSLDSSLRGTEAFF
j_gene: TRBJ1-1; v_gene: TRBV6-1; CDR3aa: CASSETQARDTEAFF
j_gene: TRBJ2-2; v_gene: TRBV10-3; CDR3aa: CAILKTGTSGRAITGELFF
j_gene: TRBJ1-1; v_gene: TRBV4-2; CDR3aa: CASSQERTGIYTEAFF
j_gene: TRBJ2-2; v_gene: TRBV27; CDR3aa: CASSYSFETATYANTGELFF
j_gene: TRBJ2-2; v_gene: TRBV7-6; CDR3aa: CASSLPGGENGELFF
j_gene: TRBJ2-7; v_gene: TRBV27; CDR3aa: CASRPSTVKFYEQYF
j_gene: TRBJ2-3; v_gene: TRBV10-1; CDR3aa: CASSEAWGPGTDTQYF
j_gene: TRBJ2-7; v_gene: TRBV27; CDR3aa: CASSLRTTGSREQYF
j_gene: TRBJ1-5; v_gene: TRBV4-2; CDR3aa: CASSPGTEDQPQHF
j_gene: TRBJ2-7; v_gene: TRBV4-3; CDR3aa: CASSPKPYHYEQYF
j_gene: TRBJ2-3; v_gene: TRBV15; CDR3aa: CATSRDSTGFTDTQYF
j_gene: TRBJ1-1; v_gene: TRBV14; CDR3aa: CASLGGGKTEAFF
j_gene: TRBJ2-7; v_gene: TRBV5-6; CDR3aa: CASSPGGLAGVPYEQYF
j_gene: TRBJ2-3; v_gene: TRBV5-1; CDR3aa: CASSLDGCGTDTQYF
j_gene: TRBJ1-4; v_gene: TRBV15; CDR3aa: CATSRQAGARPLATNEKLFF
j_gene: TRBJ1-5; v_gene: TRBV5-1; CDR3aa: CATYLTTRGNQPQHF
j_gene: TRBJ2-7; v_gene: TRBV28; CDR3aa: CASSTGMGEQYF
j_gene: TRBJ2-1; v_gene: TRBV5-1; CDR3aa: CASSLGGDRDVNEQFF
j_gene: TRBJ2-1; v_gene: TRBV27; CDR3aa: CASSTGGCYNEQFF
j_gene: TRBJ2-7; v_gene: TRBV7-9; CDR3aa: CASIRDAFDYEQYF
j_gene: TRBJ1-3; v_gene: TRBV4-1; CDR3aa: CASSQRVGTGNTIYF
j_gene: TRBJ1-1; v_gene: TRBV12-5; CDR3aa: CASGSPPHRATEAFF
j_gene: TRBJ2-7; v_gene: TRBV7-2; CDR3aa: CASSRQGFPRYEQYF
j_gene: TRBJ2-7; v_gene: TRBV11-2; CDR3aa: CASSLGTLSAYEQYF
j_gene: TRBJ2-7; v_gene: TRBV29-1; CDR3aa: CSVVLSPTDYEQYF
j_gene: TRBJ2-3; v_gene: TRBV12-5; CDR3aa: CASGHAEFYGTDTQYF
j_gene: TRBJ2-1; v_gene: TRBV19; CDR3aa: CASSIPTSGYNEQFF
j_gene: TRBJ2-3; v_gene: TRBV6-1; CDR3aa: CASSLAGGQTDTQYF
j_gene: TRBJ2-7; v_gene: TRBV7-8; CDR3aa: CASSAKQGSEYEQYF
j_gene: TRBJ2-1; v_gene: TRBV2; CDR3aa: CASSEAGGPNEQFF
j_gene: TRBJ2-3; v_gene: TRBV4-2; CDR3aa: CASSQRKDRGLRASGTDTQYF
j_gene: TRBJ2-1; v_gene: TRBV7-2; CDR3aa: CASSYLEDFERGNEQFF
j_gene: TRBJ2-7; v_gene: TRBV5-1; CDR3aa: CASSPIPGLAETYEQYF
j_gene: TRBJ1-2; v_gene: TRBV10-3; CDR3aa: CAISRDTANYGYTF
j_gene: TRBJ2-1; v_gene: TRBV5-1; CDR3aa: CASSDYNEQFF
j_gene: TRBJ2-1; v_gene: TRBV29-1; CDR3aa: CSVERQGAVDYPLEGSYNEQFF
j_gene: TRBJ2-2; v_gene: TRBV7-9; CDR3aa: CASSSNRDPGELFF